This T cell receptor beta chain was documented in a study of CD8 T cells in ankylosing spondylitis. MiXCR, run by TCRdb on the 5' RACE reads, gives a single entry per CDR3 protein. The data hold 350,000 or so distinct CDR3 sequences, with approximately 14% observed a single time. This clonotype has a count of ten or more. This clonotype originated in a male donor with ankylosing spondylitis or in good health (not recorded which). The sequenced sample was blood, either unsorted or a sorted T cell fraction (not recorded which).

The CDR3, as DNA: TGTGCCAGCAGATCTCCGAGCACCTACGAGCAGTACTTC. It yields the protein CASRSPSTYEQYF. The chain couples TRBV3-1 to TRBJ2-7; unclear D gene. Germline lookup yields CDR1 LGHDT and CDR2 YNNKEL (reference sequence). V lost 6 bases and J 2 bases, leaving 11 bases between the germline ends. This CDR3 has 13 residues.